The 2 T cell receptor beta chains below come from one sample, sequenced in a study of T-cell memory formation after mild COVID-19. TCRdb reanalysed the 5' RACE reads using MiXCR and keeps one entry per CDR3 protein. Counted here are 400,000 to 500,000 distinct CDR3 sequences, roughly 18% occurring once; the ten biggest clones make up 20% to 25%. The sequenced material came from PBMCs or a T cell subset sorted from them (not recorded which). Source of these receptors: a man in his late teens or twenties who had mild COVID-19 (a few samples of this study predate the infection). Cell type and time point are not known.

CDR3 amino acids: CASSQGAFRSSYEQYF. The CDR3 region has the DNA TGCGCCAGCAGCCAAGGGGCTTTCAGGAGCTCCTACGAGCAGTACTTC. The V gene is TRBV4-1, the J gene TRBJ2-7; D call uncertain. This CDR3 is 16 amino acids long. Looked up from germline, CDR1 is MGHRA and CDR2 is YSYEKL. Between the trimmed V and J ends, which lost 1 base and 0 bases, there was a span of 13 bases.

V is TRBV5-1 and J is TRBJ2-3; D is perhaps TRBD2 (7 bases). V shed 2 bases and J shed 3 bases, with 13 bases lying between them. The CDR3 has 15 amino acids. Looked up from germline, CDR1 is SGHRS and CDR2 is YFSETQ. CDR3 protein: CASSFGGATTDTQYF. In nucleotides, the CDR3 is TGCGCCAGCAGCTTTGGGGGGGCAACTACAGATACGCAGTATTTT.